Below, 28 T cell receptor beta chains from the same sample are listed, as sequenced in a study of T-cell memory formation after mild COVID-19. A single record per CDR3 protein comes from TCRdb applying MiXCR to the 5' RACE reads. This table has around 7,000 distinct CDR3 sequences, approximately 32% appearing once. The sequenced material came from PBMCs or a T cell subset sorted from them (not recorded which). Receptors were obtained from an adult woman who had mild COVID-19 (a few samples of this study predate the infection). Cell type and time point are not known.

At least ten counts were recorded for this clonotype. The V gene is TRBV12-3 or TRBV12-4, the J gene TRBJ2-7; the D gene could be TRBD1 or TRBD2 (6 bases each). Trimming cost V 5 bases and J 5 bases, with 22 bases left between them. The CDR3 is 16 residues long. The CDR3 loop reads CASSLPLHRDFNEQYF. The CDR3 nucleotides are TGTGCCAGCAGTCTCCCCCTGCACAGGGACTTTAACGAGCAGTACTTC.

This chain joins TRBV6-2 or TRBV6-3 and TRBJ2-3; maybe TRBD1 (5 bases). Germline-derived CDR1 and CDR2 are MNHEY and SVGEGT. V lost 6 bases, J lost 2 bases, and 9 bases lay in between. The CDR3 spans 13 residues. The CDR3 DNA reads TGTGCCAGCAGAAAGGACAACACAGATACGCAGTATTTT. It encodes CASRKDNTDTQYF.

This clonotype was observed at least ten times. The chain is built from TRBV29-1 and TRBJ2-1, with 7 nucleotides matching TRBD2. The germline gives CDR1 SQVTM, CDR2 ANQGSEA. This CDR3 has 15 amino acids. The trim removed 0 bases at V and 4 bases at J, leaving 6 bases unmatched. The CDR3 nucleotides are TGCAGCGTTGAAGATCCTGCGGGAGAGTACAATGAGCAGTTCTTC. Translated, it gives CSVEDPAGEYNEQFF.

This clonotype was seen repeatedly, ten times or more. The genes are TRBV5-4 and TRBJ2-6; 11 bases agree with TRBD1. Trimming cost V 4 bases and J 0 bases; bases outside gene matches: 6. Germline V lookup: CDR1 SGHNT, CDR2 YYREEE (reference sequence). The CDR3 is 18 residues long. The CDR3 protein is CASSAGTGGTSGANVLTF. The CDR3 DNA reads as TGTGCCAGCAGCGCCGGGACAGGGGGTACCTCTGGGGCCAACGTCCTGACTTTC.

The rearrangement joins TRBV29-1 to TRBJ2-7, with TRBD1 matching over 10 bases. This CDR3 is 13 amino acids long. V dropped 6 bases and J dropped 6; count of bases not matched to a gene: 8. Per germline, CDR1 SQVTM and CDR2 ANQGSEA. In DNA form, the CDR3 reads TGCAGCGTCACCGGGACAGGGGTTCGCGAGCAGTACTTC. It specifies CSVTGTGVREQYF.

This clonotype was seen at least ten times. V is TRBV20-1 and J is TRBJ1-5, with D possibly TRBD1 on 6 matching bases. The germline gives CDR1 DFQATT, CDR2 SNEGSKA (reference sequence). Trimming left V 3 bases short and J 0 bases short, with 15 bases between. The CDR3 consists of 16 residues. CDR3 in amino acids: CSARSRGVYSNQPQHF. CDR3 in DNA: TGCAGTGCTAGGTCCAGGGGAGTTTATAGCAATCAGCCCCAGCATTTT.

V usage is TRBV24-1 and J usage is TRBJ2-1; 7 nucleotides match TRBD2. From germline, CDR1 is KGHDR and CDR2 SFDVKD. The CDR3 has 15 residues. V trimming: 1 base; J trimming: 5 bases; junction bases outside the gene matches: 4. The chain's CDR3 is CATSDFYGGNNEQFF. CDR3 DNA: TGTGCCACCAGTGATTTTTACGGGGGGAACAATGAGCAGTTCTTC.

The chain is built from TRBV15 and TRBJ2-1; unclear D gene. The CDR3 covers 11 residues. Trimming took off 1 base at V and 8 bases at J, with 3 bases between the two ends. The germline V gene encodes CDR1 LNHNV and CDR2 YYDKDF (reference sequence). The CDR3 DNA reads as TGTGCCACCAGCAGAGGGGATGAGCAGTTCTTC. Translated, it gives CATSRGDEQFF.

The table lists this clonotype with a few counts. The chain employs TRBV9 and TRBJ1-3, with a possible D match to TRBD1 (5 bases). CDR3 length equals 17 residues. V dropped 0 bases and J dropped 0 bases, with 13 bases sitting between them. The V gene's germline CDR1 is SGDLS and CDR2 YYNGEE. The CDR3 DNA reads as TGTGCCAGCAGCGTAGTGGGGCAGACCGACTCTGGAAACACCATATATTTT. Its protein product is CASSVVGQTDSGNTIYF.

Ten or more counts support this clonotype. This sequence joins TRBV6-6 and TRBJ1-2; D remains ambiguous. This CDR3 region has 17 residues. V gave up 1 base and J gave up 4 bases, with 19 bases separating them. Germline V gene sequence: CDR1 MNHNY, CDR2 SVGAGI (reference sequence). The CDR3 here is CASSYWSPWADPYGYTF. The CDR3 DNA reads as TGTGCCAGCAGTTACTGGAGCCCGTGGGCAGACCCCTATGGCTACACCTTC.

V and J are TRBV29-1 and TRBJ2-1; 7 bases are a match to TRBD1. In germline, CDR1 is SQVTM, CDR2 ANQGSEA. The CDR3 spans 15 residues. V shed 7 bases and J 11 bases; nucleotides not matched to a gene: 20. The CDR3 region is CSGGPGTDVQAQQFF. The CDR3 nucleotides read TGCAGCGGGGGGCCCGGGACAGACGTCCAAGCTCAGCAGTTCTTC.

The genes are TRBV12-3 or TRBV12-4 and TRBJ2-1; the D gene is possibly TRBD1 (6 bases). The CDR3 runs 13 residues. V dropped 2 bases and J dropped 7 bases, with 9 bases sitting between them. For the CDR3, the DNA is TGTGCCAGCAGTTTACAGGGGCGAAATGAGCAGTTCTTC. It specifies CASSLQGRNEQFF.

In its sample, this clonotype was seen many times. This chain joins TRBV13 and TRBJ2-3, with TRBD2 matching over 7 bases. J gave up 3 bases and V 3 bases, and 12 bases lay outside the gene matches. The germline gives CDR1 PRHDT, CDR2 FYEKMQ (reference sequence). This CDR3 region has 17 residues. CDR3 loop: CASSFFTSVGRTDTQYF. CDR3 DNA sequence: TGTGCCAGCAGCTTCTTTACTAGCGTGGGTAGGACAGATACGCAGTATTTT.

This chain links TRBV15 with TRBJ2-1, with a weak D call TRBD2 (6 bases). The CDR3 runs 15 residues. Germline assignment: CDR1 LNHNV and CDR2 YYDKDF (reference sequence). Trimming cost V 5 bases and J 3 bases, with 14 bases left between them. DNA for the CDR3: TGTGCCACCAGCGTCGGGAGCGCGGACTACAATGAGCAGTTCTTC. This codes for CATSVGSADYNEQFF.

In this sample, this clonotype turned up many times. The chain carries TRBV20-1 and TRBJ2-5; a weak D match, TRBD2 (6 bases). V lost 3 bases, J lost 4 bases, and 9 bases lay in between. Germline CDR1 and CDR2: DFQATT and SNEGSKA (reference sequence). The CDR3 extends over 12 amino acids. CDR3 protein: CSARPSAETQYF. In DNA, the CDR3 is TGCAGTGCTAGGCCTAGCGCAGAGACCCAGTACTTC.

The chain links TRBV7-8 to TRBJ1-1; 7 nucleotides align to TRBD1. V lost 4 bases and J lost 3; bases outside the gene matches: 14. Looked up from germline, CDR1 is SGHVS and CDR2 is FQNEAQ. This CDR3 comprises 17 residues. As DNA, the CDR3 is TGTGCCAGCAGCTCATCTTTACAGGGGAGGGCGGACACTGAAGCTTTCTTT. Translation gives CASSSSLQGRADTEAFF.

By sample fraction, this clonotype is medium-sized. The J gene is TRBJ1-5, the V gene TRBV4-3; 7 bases agree with TRBD1. The CDR3 loop spans 18 amino acids. J gave up 5 bases and V 0 bases, and 13 bases lay outside the gene matches. The germline gives CDR1 LGHNA, CDR2 YSLEER. CDR3 region: CASSQDIERTGDDQPQHF. The CDR3 coding sequence is TGCGCCAGCAGCCAAGATATTGAACGGACAGGCGATGATCAGCCCCAGCATTTT.

This clonotype is classed as medium-sized. V and J are TRBV4-1 and TRBJ2-7; TRBD2 might be the D (5 bases). Per the germline V gene, CDR1 is MGHRA and CDR2 is YSYEKL. V was trimmed by 0 bases and J by 6 bases, leaving 9 bases between them. The CDR3 has 13 amino acids. CDR3 sequence: CASSQDLAIEQYF. As DNA, the CDR3 is TGCGCCAGCAGCCAAGATTTAGCGATCGAGCAGTACTTC.

This chain's CDR3 is CASGLVQTTDTQYF. The DNA of the CDR3 is TGTGCTAGTGGTTTGGTACAGACCACAGATACGCAGTATTTT. V and J are TRBV12-5 and TRBJ2-3; D ambiguous. Germline V CDR1 and CDR2: LGHNT, FRNRAP. V was cut by 0 bases and J by 2 bases, with 6 bases left in between. This CDR3 comprises 14 residues. Based on the CDR3 plus reference TRBV12-5 and TRBJ2-3, the full variable domain is DARVTQTPRHKVTEMGQEVTMRCQPILGHNTVFWYRQTMMQGLELLAYFRNRAPLDDSGMPKDRFSAEMPDATLATLKIQPSEPRDSAVYFCASGLVQTTDTQYFGPGTRLTVL.

This clonotype was recorded many times. V usage is TRBV5-4 and J usage is TRBJ2-7, with D perhaps given as TRBD1 or TRBD2 (5 bases each). CDR1 is SGHNT, CDR2 YYREEE, per germline (reference sequence). V was cut by 3 bases and J by 3 bases, with 16 bases left in between. The CDR3 sequence is 15 residues long. CDR3 in DNA: TGTGCCAGCAGCTGGGATACCGGGACCCTCTACGAGCAGTACTTC. As protein: CASSWDTGTLYEQYF.

J is TRBJ1-5 and V is TRBV19; TRBD1 matches at 9 bases. The CDR3 has 16 residues. V lost 5 bases to trimming and J lost 5 bases; unmatched junction nucleotides: 10. The germline gives CDR1 LNHDA, CDR2 SQIVND (reference sequence). CDR3: CASSLGTGLAYQPQHF. In DNA form, the CDR3 reads TGTGCCAGTAGTCTAGGGACAGGGTTGGCCTATCAGCCCCAGCATTTT.

V and J are TRBV29-1 and TRBJ2-1; a possible D gene is TRBD2 (6 bases). Per germline, CDR1 SQVTM and CDR2 ANQGSEA. This CDR3 has 11 residues. The V end lost 4 bases, the J end lost 6 bases, and 7 bases lay between the germline ends. CDR3 nucleotide sequence: TGCAGCGTTGGGAGGGCCAATGAGCAGTTCTTC. This gives the protein CSVGRANEQFF.

This clonotype was found many times. The chain recombines TRBV30 with TRBJ2-7; D not resolved. CDR1 is GTSNPN and CDR2 is SVGIG in the germline V gene (reference sequence). This CDR3 contains 15 residues. The V end lost 1 base, the J end lost 2 bases, and 15 bases lay between the germline ends. This CDR3 reads CAWSAVWVNTYEQYF. The CDR3 DNA sequence: TGTGCCTGGAGTGCTGTATGGGTGAATACCTACGAGCAGTACTTC.

The sample holds many counts of this clonotype. The chain links TRBV11-3 to TRBJ2-2; TRBD2 matches at 7 bases. The length of the CDR3 is 16 residues. The ends lost 3 bases at V and 1 base at J; junction bases unmatched: 5. Germline V gives CDR1 SGHNT, CDR2 YENEEA. The CDR3, as DNA: TGTGCCAGCAGCTTCCATAGCGGGCGGAACACCGGGGAGCTGTTTTTT. Translated, it gives CASSFHSGRNTGELFF.

J is TRBJ2-2 and V is TRBV7-2; 12 bases line up with TRBD2. V lost 2 bases and J lost 5; bases outside the gene matches: 15. In germline, CDR1 is SGHTA, CDR2 FQGNSA. This CDR3 region has 20 residues. The CDR3 DNA is TGTGCCAGCAGCTTACAGACTAGCGGGAGTCTTGTCGGAATGACCGGGGAGCTGTTTTTT. As protein: CASSLQTSGSLVGMTGELFF. The full variable domain, rest sourced from reference TRBV7-2 and TRBJ2-2, is GAGVSQSPSNKVTEKGKDVELRCDPISGHTALYWYRQSLGQGLEFLIYFQGNSAPDKSGLPSDRFSAERTGGSVSTLTIQRTQQEDSAVYLCASSLQTSGSLVGMTGELFFGEGSRLTVL.

Ten or more counts support this clonotype. The rearrangement links TRBV20-1 to TRBJ2-5; the D call may be TRBD1 or TRBD2 (5 bases each). This CDR3 spans 14 amino acids. Trimming pared 5 bases from V and 6 bases from J, leaving 19 bases between. Germline CDR1 DFQATT, CDR2 SNEGSKA (reference sequence). The CDR3: CSARRDVGLKTQYF. CDR3 coding DNA: TGCAGTGCTCGCCGGGACGTTGGATTAAAGACCCAGTACTTC.

This clonotype was observed at least ten times. The chain carries TRBV24-1 and TRBJ1-2; possibly TRBD1 for D (5 bases). The CDR3 runs to 15 residues. The V and J ends lost 4 bases and 2 bases respectively, with 13 bases between them. The germline V gene encodes CDR1 KGHDR and CDR2 SFDVKD. The CDR3 coding sequence is TGTGCCACCAGTGACGGGACCCTCGGCAACTATGGCTACACCTTC. Encoded protein: CATSDGTLGNYGYTF.

This clonotype was picked up many times. The chain links TRBV7-9 to TRBJ2-7, with 11 bases lining up with TRBD2. Germline CDR1 and CDR2: SEHNR and FQNEAQ (reference sequence). V was clipped by 7 bases and J by 2 bases; unmatched bases: 7. This CDR3 is 15 amino acids long. Here the CDR3 DNA reads TGTGCCAGCACCCTAAATAGCGGGGGGGCCTACGAGCAGTACTTC. It is translated as CASTLNSGGAYEQYF.